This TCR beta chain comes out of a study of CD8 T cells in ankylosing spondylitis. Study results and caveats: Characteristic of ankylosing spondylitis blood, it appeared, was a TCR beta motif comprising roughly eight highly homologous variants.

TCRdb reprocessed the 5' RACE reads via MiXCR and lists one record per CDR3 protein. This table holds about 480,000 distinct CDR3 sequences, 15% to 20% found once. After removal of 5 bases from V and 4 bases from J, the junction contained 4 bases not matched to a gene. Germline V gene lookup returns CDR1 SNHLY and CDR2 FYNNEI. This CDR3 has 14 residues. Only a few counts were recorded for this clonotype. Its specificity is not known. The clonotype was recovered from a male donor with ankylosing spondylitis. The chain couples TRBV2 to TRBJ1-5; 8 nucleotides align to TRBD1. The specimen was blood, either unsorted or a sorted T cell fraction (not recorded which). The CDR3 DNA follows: TGTGCCAGCAGTCCACAGGGGGTAAATCAGCCCCAGCATTTT. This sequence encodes CASSPQGVNQPQHF.